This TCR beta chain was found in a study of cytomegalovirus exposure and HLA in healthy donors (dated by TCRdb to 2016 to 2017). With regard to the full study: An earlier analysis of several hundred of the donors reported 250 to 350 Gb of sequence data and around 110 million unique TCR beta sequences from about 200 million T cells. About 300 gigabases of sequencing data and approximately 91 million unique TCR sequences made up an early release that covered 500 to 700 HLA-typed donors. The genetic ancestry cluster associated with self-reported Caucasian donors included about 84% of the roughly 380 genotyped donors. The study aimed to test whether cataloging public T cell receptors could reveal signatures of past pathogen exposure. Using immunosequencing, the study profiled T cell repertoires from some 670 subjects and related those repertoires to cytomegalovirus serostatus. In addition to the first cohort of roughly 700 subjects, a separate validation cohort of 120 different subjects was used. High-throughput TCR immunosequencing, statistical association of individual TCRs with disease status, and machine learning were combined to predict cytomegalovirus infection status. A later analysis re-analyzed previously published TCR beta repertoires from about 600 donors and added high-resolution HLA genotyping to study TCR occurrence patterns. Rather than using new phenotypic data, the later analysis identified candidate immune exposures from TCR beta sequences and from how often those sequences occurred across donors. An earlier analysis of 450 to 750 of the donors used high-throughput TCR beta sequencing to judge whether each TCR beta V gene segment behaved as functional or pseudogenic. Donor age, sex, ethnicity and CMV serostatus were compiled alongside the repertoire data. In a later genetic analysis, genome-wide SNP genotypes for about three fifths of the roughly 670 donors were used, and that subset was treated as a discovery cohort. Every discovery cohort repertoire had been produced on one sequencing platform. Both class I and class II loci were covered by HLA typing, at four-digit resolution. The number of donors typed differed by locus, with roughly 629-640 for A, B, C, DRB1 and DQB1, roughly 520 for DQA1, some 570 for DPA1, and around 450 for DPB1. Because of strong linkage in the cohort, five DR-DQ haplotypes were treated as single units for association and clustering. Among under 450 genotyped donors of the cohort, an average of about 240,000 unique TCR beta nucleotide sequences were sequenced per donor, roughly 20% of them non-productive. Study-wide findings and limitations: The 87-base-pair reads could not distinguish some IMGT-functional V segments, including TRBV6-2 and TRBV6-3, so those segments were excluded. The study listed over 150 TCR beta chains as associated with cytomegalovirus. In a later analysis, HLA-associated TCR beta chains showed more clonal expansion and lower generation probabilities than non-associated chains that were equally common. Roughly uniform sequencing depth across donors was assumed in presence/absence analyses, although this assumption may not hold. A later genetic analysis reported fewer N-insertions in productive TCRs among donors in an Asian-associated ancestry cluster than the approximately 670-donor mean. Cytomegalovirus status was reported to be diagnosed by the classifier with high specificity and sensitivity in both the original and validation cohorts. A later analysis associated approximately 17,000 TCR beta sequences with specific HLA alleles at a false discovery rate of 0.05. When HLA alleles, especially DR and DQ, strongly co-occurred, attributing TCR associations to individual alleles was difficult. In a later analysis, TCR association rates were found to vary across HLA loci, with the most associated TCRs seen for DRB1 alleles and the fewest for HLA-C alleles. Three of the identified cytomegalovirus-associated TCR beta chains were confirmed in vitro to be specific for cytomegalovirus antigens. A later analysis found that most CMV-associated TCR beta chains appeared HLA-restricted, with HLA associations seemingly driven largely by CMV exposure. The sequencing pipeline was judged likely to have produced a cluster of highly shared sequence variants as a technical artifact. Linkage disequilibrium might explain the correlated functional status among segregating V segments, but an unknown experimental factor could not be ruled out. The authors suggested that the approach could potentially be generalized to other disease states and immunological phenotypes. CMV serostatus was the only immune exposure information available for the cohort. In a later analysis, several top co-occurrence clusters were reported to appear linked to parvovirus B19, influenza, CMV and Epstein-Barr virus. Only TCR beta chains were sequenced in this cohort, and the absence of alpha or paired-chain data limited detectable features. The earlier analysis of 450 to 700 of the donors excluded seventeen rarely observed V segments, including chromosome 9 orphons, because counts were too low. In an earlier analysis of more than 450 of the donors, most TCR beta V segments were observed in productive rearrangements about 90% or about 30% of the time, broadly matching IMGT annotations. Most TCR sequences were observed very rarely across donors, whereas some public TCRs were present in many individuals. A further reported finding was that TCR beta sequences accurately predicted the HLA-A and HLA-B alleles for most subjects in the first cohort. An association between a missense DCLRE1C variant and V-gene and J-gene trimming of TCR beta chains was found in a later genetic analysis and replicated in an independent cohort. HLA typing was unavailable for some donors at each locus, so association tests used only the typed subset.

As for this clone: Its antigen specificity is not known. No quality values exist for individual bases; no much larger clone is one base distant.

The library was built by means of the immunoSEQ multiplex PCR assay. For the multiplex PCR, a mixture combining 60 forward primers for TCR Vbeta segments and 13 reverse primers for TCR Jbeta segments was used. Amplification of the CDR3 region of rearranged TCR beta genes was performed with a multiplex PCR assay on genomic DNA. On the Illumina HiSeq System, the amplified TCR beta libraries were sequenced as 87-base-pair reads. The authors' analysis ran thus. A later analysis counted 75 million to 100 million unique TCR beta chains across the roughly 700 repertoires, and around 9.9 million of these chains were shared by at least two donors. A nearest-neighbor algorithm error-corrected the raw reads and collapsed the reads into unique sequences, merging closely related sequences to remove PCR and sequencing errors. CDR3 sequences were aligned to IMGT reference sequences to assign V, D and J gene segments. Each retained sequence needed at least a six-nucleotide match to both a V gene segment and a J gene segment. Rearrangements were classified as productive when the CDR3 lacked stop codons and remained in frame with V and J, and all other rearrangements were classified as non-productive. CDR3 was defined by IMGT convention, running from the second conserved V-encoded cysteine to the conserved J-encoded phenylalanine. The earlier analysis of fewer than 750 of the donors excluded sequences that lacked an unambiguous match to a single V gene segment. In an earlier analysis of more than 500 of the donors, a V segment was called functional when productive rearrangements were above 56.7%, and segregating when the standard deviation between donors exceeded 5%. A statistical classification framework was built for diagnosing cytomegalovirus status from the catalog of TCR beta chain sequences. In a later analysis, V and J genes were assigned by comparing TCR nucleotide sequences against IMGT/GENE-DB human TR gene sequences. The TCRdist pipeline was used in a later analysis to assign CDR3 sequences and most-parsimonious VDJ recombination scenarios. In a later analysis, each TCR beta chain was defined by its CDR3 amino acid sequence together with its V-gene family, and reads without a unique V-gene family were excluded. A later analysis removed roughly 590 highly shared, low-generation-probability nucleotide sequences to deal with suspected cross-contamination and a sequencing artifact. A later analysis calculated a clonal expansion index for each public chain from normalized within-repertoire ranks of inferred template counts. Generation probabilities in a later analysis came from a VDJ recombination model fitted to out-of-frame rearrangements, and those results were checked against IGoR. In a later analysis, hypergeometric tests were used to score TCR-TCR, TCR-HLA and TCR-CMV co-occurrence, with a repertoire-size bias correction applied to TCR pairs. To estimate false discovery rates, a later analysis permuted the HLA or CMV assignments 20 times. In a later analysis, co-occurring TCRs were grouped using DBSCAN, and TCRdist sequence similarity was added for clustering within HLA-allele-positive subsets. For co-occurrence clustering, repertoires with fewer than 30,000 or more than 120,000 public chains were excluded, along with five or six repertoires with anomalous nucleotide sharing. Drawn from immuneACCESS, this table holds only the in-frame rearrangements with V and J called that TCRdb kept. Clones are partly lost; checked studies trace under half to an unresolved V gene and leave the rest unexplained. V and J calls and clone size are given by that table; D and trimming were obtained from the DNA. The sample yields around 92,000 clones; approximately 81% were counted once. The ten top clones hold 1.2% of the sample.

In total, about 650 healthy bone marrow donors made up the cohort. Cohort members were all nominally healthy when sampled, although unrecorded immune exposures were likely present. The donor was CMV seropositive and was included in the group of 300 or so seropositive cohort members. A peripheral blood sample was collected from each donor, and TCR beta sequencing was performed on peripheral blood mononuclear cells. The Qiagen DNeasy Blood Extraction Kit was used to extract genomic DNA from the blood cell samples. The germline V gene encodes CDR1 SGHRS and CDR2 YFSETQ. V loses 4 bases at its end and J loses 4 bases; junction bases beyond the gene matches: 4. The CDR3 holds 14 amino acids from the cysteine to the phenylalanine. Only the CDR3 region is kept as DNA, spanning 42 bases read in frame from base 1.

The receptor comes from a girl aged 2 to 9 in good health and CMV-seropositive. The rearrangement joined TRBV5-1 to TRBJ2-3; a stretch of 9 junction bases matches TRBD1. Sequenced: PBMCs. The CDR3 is CASSTGQGSDTQYF. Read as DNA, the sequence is TGCGCCAGCAGCACGGGACAGGGTTCAGATACGCAGTATTTT.